The clone carrying this T cell receptor (beta chain) was picked up a small number of times. Antigen unknown. This sample is part of a study of post-analysis software for immune sequencing data. General study results and limits: Versus controls, multiple sclerosis patients showed significantly lower diversity (normalized Chao1). Included in a set of five TRBV segments more frequent in patients than controls were TRBV5-6, TRBV5-1 and TRBV20-1.

Researchers reported that TCR beta cDNA libraries carried unique molecular identifiers. There were 1 to 10 million T cells, and about 500,000 cDNA molecules came from them. TCRdb re-called the PCR reads with MiXCR, one entry per CDR3 protein. Of about 460,000 distinct CDR3 sequences listed, approximately 46% are singletons. The CDR3 is made up of 14 amino acids. With 3 bases removed from V and 4 bases from J, the gap between germline ends came to 12 bases. Sequenced material: blood. This chain joins TRBV12-3 or TRBV12-4 and TRBJ1-2, with a weak D call TRBD1 (5 bases). The TCR comes from a girl aged 5-17 years with multiple sclerosis. The CDR3, as DNA: TGTGCCAGCAGTTTTGGGGGGGGATCCTATGGCTACACCTTC. Protein: CASSFGGGSYGYTF.